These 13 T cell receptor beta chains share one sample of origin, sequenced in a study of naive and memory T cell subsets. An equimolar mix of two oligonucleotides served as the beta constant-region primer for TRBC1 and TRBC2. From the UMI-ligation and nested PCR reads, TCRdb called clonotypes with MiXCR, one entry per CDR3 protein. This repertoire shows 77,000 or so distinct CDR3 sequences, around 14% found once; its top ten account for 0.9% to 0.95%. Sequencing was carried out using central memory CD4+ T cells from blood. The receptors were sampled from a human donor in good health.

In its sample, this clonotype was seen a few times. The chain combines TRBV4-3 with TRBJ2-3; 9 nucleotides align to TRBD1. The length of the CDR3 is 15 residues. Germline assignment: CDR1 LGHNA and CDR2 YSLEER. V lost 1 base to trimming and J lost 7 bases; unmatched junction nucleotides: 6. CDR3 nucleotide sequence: TGCGCCAGCAGCCAAGCCGACAGGGGGATCTATACGCAGTATTTT. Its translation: CASSQADRGIYTQYF.

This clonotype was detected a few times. This chain's CDR3 is CASSSQGGDTQHF. DNA for the CDR3: TGTGCCAGCAGTTCGCAGGGCGGGGATACCCAGCATTTT. The rearrangement joins TRBV6-1 to TRBJ1-5; a possible D gene is TRBD1 (5 bases). Trimming left V 5 bases short and J 11 bases short, with 16 bases between. Per germline, CDR1 MNHNS and CDR2 SASEGT. The CDR3 covers 13 residues.

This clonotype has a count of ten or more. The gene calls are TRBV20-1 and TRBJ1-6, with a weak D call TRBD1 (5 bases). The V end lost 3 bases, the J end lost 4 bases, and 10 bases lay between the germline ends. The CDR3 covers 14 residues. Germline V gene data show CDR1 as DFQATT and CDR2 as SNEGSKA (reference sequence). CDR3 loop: CSASPQDYNSPLHF. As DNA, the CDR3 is TGCAGTGCTAGCCCACAGGATTATAATTCACCCCTCCACTTT.

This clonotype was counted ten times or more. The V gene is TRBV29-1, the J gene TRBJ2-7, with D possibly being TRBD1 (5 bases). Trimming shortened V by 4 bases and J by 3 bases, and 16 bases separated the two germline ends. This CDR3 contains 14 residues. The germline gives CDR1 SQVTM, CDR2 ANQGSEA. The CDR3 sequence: CSVVGQGKNYEQYF. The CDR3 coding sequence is TGCAGCGTTGTCGGGCAGGGAAAAAACTACGAGCAGTACTTC.

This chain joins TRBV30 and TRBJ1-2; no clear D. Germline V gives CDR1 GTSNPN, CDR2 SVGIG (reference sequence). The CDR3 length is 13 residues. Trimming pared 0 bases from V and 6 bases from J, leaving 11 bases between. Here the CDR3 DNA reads TGTGCCTGGAGTGTTGTAGGTTCTCATGGCTACACCTTC. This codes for CAWSVVGSHGYTF.

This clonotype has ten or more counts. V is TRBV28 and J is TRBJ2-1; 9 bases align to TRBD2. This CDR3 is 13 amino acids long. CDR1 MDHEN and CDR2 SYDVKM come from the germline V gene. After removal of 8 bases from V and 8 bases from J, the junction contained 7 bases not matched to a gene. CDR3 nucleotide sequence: TGTGCCAGCCACCCGGGACTAGCATATGAGCAGTTCTTC. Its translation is CASHPGLAYEQFF.

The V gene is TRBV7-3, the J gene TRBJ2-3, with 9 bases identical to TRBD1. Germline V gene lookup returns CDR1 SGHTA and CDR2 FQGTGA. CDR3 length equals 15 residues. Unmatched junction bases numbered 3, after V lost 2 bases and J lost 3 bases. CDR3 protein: CASSLGQGWTDTQYF. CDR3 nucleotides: TGTGCCAGCAGCTTAGGACAGGGGTGGACAGATACGCAGTATTTT.

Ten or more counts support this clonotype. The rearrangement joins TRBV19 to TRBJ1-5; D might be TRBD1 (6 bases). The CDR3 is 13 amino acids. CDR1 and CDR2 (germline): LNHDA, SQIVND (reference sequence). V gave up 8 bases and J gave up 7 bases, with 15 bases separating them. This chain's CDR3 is CASGQGIRQPQHF. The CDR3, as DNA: TGTGCCAGTGGGCAGGGGATAAGACAGCCCCAGCATTTT.

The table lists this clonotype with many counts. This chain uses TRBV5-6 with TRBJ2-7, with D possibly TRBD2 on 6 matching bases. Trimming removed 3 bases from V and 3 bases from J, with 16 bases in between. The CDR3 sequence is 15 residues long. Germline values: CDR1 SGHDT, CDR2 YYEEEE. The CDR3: CASSSDWGVNYEQYF. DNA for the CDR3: TGTGCCAGCAGCTCCGACTGGGGGGTGAACTACGAGCAGTACTTC.

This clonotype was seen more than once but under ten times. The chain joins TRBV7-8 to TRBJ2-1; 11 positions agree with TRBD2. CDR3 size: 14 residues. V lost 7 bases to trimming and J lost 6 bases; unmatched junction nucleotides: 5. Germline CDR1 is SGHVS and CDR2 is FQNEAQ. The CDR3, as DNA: TGTGCCAGCATCCGACTAGCGGGAAGCAATGAGCAGTTCTTC. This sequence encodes CASIRLAGSNEQFF.

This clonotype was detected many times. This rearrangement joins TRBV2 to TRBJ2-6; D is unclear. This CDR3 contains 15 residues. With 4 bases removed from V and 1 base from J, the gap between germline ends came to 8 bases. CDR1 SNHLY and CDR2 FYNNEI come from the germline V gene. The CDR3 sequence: CASSVRVSGANVLTF. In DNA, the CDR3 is TGTGCCAGCAGTGTAAGAGTATCTGGGGCCAACGTCCTGACTTTC.

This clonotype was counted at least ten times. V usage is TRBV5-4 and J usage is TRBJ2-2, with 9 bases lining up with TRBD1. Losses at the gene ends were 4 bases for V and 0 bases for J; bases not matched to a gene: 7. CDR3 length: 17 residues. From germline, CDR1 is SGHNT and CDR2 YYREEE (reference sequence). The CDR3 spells CASSNEQGAPNTGELFF. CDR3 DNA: TGTGCCAGCAGCAACGAACAGGGGGCGCCGAACACCGGGGAGCTGTTTTTT.

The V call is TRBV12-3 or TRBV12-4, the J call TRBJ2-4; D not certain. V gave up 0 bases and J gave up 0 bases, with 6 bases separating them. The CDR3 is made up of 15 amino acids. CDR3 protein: CASSLAGRAKNIQYF. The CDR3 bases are TGTGCCAGCAGTTTAGCGGGCAGAGCCAAAAACATTCAGTACTTC.